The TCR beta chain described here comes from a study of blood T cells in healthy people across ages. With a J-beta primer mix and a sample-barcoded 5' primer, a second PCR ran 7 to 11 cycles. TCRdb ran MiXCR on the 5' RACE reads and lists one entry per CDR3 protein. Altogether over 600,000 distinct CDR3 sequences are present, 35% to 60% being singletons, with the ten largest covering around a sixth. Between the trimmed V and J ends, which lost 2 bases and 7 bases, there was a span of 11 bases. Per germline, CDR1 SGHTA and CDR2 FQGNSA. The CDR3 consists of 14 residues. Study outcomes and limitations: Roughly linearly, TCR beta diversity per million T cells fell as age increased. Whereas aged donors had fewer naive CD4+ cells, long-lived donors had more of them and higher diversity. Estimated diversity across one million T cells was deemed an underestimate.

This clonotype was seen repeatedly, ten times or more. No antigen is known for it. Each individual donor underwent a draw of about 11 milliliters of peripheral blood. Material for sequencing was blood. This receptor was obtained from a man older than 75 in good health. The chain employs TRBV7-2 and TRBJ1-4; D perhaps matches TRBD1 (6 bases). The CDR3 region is CASSLIGGSEKLFF. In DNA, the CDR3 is TGTGCCAGCAGCTTAATCGGGGGCTCTGAAAAACTGTTTTTT.